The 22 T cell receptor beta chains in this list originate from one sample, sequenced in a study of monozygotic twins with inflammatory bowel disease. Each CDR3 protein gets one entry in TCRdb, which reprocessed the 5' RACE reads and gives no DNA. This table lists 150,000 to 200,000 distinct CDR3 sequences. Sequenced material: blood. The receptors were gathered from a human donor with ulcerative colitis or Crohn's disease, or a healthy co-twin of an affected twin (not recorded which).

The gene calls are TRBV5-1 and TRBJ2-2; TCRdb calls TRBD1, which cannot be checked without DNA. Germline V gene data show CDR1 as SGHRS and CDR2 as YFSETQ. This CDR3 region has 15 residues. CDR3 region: CASSYGQGNTGELFF.

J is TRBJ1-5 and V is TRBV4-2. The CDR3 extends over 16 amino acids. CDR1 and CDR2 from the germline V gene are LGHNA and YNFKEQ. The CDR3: CASSQDRVYSNQPQHF.

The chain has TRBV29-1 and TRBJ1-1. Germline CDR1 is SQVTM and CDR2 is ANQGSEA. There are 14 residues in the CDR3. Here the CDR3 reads CSVANRQRNTEAFF.

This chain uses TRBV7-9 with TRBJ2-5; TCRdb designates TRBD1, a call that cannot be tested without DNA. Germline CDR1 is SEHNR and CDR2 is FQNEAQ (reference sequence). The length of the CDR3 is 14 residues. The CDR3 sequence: CASSLVQGAETQYF.

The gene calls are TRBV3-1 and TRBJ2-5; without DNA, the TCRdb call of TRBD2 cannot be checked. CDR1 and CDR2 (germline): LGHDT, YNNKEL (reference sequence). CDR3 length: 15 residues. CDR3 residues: CASSQSSGSLETQYF.

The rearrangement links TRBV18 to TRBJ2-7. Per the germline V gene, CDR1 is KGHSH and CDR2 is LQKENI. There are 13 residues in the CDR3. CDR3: CASSPSRGDEQYF.

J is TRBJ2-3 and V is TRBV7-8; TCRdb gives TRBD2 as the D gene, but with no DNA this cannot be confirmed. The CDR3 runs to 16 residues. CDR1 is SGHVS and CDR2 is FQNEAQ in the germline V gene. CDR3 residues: CASSLIGAGSADTQYF.

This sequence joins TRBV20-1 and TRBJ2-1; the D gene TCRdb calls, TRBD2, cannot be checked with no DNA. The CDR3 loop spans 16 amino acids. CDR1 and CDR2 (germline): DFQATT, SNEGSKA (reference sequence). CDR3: CSARGSPAGPQVVQFF.

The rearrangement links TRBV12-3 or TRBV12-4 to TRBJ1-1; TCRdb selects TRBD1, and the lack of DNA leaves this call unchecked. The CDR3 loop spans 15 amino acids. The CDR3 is CASSLGRERNTEAFF.

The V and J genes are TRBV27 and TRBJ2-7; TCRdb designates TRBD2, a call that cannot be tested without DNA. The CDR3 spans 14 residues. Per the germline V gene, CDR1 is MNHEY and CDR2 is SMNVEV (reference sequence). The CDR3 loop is CASSLGGSGREQYF.

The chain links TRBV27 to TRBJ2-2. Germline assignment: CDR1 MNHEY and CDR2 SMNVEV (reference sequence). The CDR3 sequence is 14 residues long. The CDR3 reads CASSLSSNTGELFF.

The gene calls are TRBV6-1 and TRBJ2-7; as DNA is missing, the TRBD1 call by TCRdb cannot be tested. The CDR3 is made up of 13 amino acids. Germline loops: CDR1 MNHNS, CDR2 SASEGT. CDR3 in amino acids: CATARTGPYEQYF.

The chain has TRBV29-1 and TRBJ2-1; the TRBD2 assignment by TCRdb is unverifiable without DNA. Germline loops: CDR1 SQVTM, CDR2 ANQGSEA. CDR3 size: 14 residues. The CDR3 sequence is CSVIRTSGVNEQFF.

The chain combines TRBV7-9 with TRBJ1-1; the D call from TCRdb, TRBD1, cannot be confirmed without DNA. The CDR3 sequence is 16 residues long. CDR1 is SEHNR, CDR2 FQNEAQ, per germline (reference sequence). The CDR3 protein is CASSRHNGQANTEAFF.

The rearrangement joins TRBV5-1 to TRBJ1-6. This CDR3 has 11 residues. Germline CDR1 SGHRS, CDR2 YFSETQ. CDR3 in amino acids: CASSGIAPLHF.

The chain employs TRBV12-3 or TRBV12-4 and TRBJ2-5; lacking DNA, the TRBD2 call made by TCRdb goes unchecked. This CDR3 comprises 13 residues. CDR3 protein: CASSFRLAGTQYF.

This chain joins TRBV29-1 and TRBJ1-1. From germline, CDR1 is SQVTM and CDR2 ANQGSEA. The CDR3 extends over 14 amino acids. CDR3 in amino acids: CSVAWNRLNTEAFF.

CDR3 region: CASSLVTGTRSHEQYF. The rearrangement links TRBV7-6 to TRBJ2-7; TCRdb lists TRBD1, though no DNA is available to test this call. Per germline, CDR1 SGHVS and CDR2 FNYEAQ. There are 16 residues in the CDR3.

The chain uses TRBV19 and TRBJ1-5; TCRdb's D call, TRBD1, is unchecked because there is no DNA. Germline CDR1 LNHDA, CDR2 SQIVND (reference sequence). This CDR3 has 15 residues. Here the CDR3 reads CASSSRDRPNGPQHF.

The CDR3 here is CASGGLADTDTQYF. The chain is built from TRBV4-3 and TRBJ2-3; with no DNA, the TCRdb D assignment of TRBD2 cannot be verified. The CDR3 has 14 residues. Germline-derived CDR1 and CDR2 are LGHNA and YSLEER.

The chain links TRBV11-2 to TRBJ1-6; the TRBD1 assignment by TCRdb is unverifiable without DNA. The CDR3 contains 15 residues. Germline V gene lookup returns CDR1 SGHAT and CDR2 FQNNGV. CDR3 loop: CASRAPGRPNSPLHF.

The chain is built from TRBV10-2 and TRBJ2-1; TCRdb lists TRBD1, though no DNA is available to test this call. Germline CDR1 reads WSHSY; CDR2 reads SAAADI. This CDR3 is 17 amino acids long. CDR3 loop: CASSDPLKFSSYNEQFF.